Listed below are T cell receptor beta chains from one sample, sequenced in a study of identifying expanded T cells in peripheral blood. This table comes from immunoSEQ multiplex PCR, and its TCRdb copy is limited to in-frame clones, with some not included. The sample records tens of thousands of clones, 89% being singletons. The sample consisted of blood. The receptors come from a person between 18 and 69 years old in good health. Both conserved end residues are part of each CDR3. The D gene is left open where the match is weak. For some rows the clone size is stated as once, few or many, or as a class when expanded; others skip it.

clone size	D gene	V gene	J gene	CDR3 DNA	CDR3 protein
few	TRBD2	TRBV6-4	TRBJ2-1	TGTGCCAGCAGTAGCGGGAGCAGTAGTGAGCAGTTCTTC	CASSSGSSSEQFF
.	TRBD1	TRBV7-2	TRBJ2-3	TGTGCCAGCAGCCAGGGGGAGAGCACAGATACGCAGTATTTT	CASSQGESTDTQYF
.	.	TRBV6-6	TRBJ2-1	TGTGCCAGCAGTTTGGACTCAAGCTCCTACAATGAGCAGTTCTTC	CASSLDSSSYNEQFF
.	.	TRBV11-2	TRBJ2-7	TGTGCCAGCAGCTTAGTTGCAGGACAGCAGTACTTC	CASSLVAGQQYF
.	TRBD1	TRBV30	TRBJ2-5	TGTGCCTGGAACCCGGGACAGGGCTTCCAAGAGACCCAGTACTTC	CAWNPGQGFQETQYF
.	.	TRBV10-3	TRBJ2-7	TGTGCCACGGGTGAACGACAGGTTGGGGACGAGCAGTACTTC	CATGERQVGDEQYF
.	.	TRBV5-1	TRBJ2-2	TGCGCCAGCAGCTTAAACCAAGGGGCGTTAGCCGGGGAGCTGTTTTTT	CASSLNQGALAGELFF
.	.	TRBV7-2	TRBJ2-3	TGTGCCAGCAGCTTAGGGGGCACAGATACGCAGTATTTT	CASSLGGTDTQYF
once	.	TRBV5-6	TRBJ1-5	TGTGCCAGCAGCTTGGGGCAGGCCAAAAATCAGCCCCAGCATTTT	CASSLGQAKNQPQHF
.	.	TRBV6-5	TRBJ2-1	TGTGCCAGCAGTTACTCAGACGGCAATGAGCAGTTCTTC	CASSYSDGNEQFF
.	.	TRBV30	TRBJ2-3	TGTGCCTGGAGTCTACATAGTACGGCGATTTTT	CAWSLHSTAIF
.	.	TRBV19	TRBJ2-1	TGTGCCAGTAGTATTAAGGGCAATGAGCAGTTCTTC	CASSIKGNEQFF
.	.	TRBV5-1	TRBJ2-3	TGCGCCAGCAGGAGGGGCACAGATACGCAGTATTTT	CASRRGTDTQYF
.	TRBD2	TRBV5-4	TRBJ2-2	TGTGCCAGCAGCCCGTTCGGACTAGCGGGAAACACCGGGGAGCTGTTTTTT	CASSPFGLAGNTGELFF
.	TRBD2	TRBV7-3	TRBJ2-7	TGTGCCAGCAGCTTAAATGCGGGAGGGAGAAACGAGCAGTACTTC	CASSLNAGGRNEQYF
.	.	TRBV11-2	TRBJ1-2	TGTGCCAGCAGCTTGATATGGGTAACAGGTGGAACCTATGGCTACACCTTC	CASSLIWVTGGTYGYTF
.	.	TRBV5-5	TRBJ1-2	TGTGCCAGCAGCTTGGTTTATGGGACCAACTATGGCTACACCTTC	CASSLVYGTNYGYTF
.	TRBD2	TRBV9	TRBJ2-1	TGTGCCAGCAGCGCAAAAGCGGGAGAGAGCTCCTACAATGAGCAGTTCTTC	CASSAKAGESSYNEQFF
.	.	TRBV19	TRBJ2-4	TGTGCCAGTAGGATGGGGCAGGGAGAGGACATTCAGTACTTC	CASRMGQGEDIQYF
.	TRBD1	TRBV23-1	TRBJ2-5	TGCGCCAGCAGTCAAGGGAGGGACAGGGGGCCCTTCTGGGAGACCCAGTACTTC	CASSQGRDRGPFWETQYF
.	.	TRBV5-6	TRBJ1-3	TGTGCCAGCAGCTTGTTGGGAAACACCATATATTTT	CASSLLGNTIYF
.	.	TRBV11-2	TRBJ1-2	TGTGCCAGCAGCTTTGGAGGGAATGGTGGCTACACCTTC	CASSFGGNGGYTF
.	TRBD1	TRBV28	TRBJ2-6	TGTGCCAGCAGTTTAGTACCAGGGGGAGCTGGGGCCAACGTCCTGACTTTC	CASSLVPGGAGANVLTF
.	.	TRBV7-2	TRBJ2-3	TGTGCCAGCAGCATTTCTTCGGACCTGCCAGATACGCAGTATTTT	CASSISSDLPDTQYF
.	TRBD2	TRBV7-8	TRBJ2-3	TGTGCCAGCAGCCTAGGACTCCCACTAGCGGGAGAGCCAGATACGCAGTATTTT	CASSLGLPLAGEPDTQYF
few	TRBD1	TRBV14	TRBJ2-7	TGTGCCAGCAGCCTCAGACAGGGCGAGCAGTACTTC	CASSLRQGEQYF
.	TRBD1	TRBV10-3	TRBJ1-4	TGTGCCATCAGTGAGTCGTTGATCGGACAGGGAAGTGAAAAACTGTTTTTT	CAISESLIGQGSEKLFF
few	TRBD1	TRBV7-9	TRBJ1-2	TGTGCCAGCAGCTTAGGGCAGGGGGTAGAAGGCTACACCTTC	CASSLGQGVEGYTF
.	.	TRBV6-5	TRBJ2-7	TGTGCCAGCAGTTACTCGATCAGGGTCGAATCCGAGCAGTACTTC	CASSYSIRVESEQYF
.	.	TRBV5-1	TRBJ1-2	TGCGCCAGCAGCTTACAGCCGTCCTTGAACTATGGCTACACCTTC	CASSLQPSLNYGYTF
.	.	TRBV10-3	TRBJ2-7	TGTGCCATCAGTGAGTTGCGGGACAGCCCCGAGCAGTACTTC	CAISELRDSPEQYF
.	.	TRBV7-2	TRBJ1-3	TGTGCCAGCAGCTCCGGACCACAGGGTACTGGAAACACCATATATTTT	CASSSGPQGTGNTIYF
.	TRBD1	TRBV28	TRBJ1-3	TGTGCCAGCAGTTTGCTGGGACAGACGAGCTCTGGAAACACCATATATTTT	CASSLLGQTSSGNTIYF
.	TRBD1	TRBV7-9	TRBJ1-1	TGTGCCAGCAGCCTGTCGACAGGGTGGATCGACACTGAAGCTTTCTTT	CASSLSTGWIDTEAFF
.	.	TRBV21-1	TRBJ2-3	TGTGCCAGCAGCAAAGCAGGCCAGGAAACAGATACGCAGTATTTT	CASSKAGQETDTQYF
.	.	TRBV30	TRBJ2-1	TGTGCCTGGAAACCGGGACTCAAGGGGTCCTACAATGAGCAGTTCTTC	CAWKPGLKGSYNEQFF
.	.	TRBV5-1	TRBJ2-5	TGCGCCAGCAGCTTGGGATGGGGGGTGGACCCAGAGACCCAGTACTTC	CASSLGWGVDPETQYF
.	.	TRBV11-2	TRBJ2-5	TGTGCCAGCAGCTTAGTCGGGCGGGATTCATGGAGGGAGACCCAGTACTTC	CASSLVGRDSWRETQYF
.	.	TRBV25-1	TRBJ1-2	TGTGCCAGCAGTGACCCGTATGGGGCCGAGGGTGGCTACACCTTC	CASSDPYGAEGGYTF
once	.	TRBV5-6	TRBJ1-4	TGTGCCAGCAGCTTGTCCGGGACTCCGAGGGGTGAGAAACTGTTTTTT	CASSLSGTPRGEKLFF
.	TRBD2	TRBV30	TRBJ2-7	TGTGCCTGGAGTGCCGGGACTAGGCCATGGGAAGAGCAGTACTTC	CAWSAGTRPWEEQYF